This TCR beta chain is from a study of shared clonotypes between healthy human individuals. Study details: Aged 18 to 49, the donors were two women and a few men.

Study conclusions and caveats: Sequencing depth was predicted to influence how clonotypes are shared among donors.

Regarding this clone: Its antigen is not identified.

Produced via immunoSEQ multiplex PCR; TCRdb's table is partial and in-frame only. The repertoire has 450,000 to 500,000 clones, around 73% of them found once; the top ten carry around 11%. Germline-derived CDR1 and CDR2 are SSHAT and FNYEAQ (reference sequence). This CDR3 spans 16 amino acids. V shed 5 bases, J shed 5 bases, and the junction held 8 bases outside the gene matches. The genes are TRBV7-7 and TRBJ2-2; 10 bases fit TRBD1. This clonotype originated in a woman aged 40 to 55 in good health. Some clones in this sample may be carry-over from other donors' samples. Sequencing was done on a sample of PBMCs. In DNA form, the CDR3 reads TGTGCCAGCAGCCCATGGACAGGGGGAGGAACCGGGGAGCTGTTTTTT. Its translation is CASSPWTGGGTGELFF.